A selection of T cell receptor beta chains follows, all from one sample in a study of blood T cell repertoires in COVID-19. Here immunoSEQ multiplex PCR was the method, and the copy in TCRdb shows in-frame clones only, minus some. Among about 480,000 clones listed, 88% were seen once. The sequencing input was PBMCs or T cells enriched from blood (not recorded which). These receptors all come from a woman aged 60 to 75 who had recovered from COVID-19. The CDR3 runs from the conserved cysteine through the conserved F or W. A D gene is named only where the DNA matches it firmly. Where a row states a size, it is once, few, many or the class of an expanded clone; other rows omit it.

J	size	D	V	length	DNA	CDR3
TRBJ1-2	NA	NA	TRBV24-1	12	TGTGCCACCAGTGGAGGCAGGGTCGGCTACACCTTC	CATSGGRVGYTF
TRBJ2-2	NA	TRBD1	TRBV4-1	17	TGCGCCAGCCACGATTCAGACAGGGGGAGAAACACCGGGGAGCTGTTTTTT	CASHDSDRGRNTGELFF
TRBJ2-1	NA	TRBD1	TRBV5-1	16	TGCGCCAGCAGACAACCTCGGACAGGGGAAGGGAATGAGCAGTTCTTC	CASRQPRTGEGNEQFF
TRBJ1-4	NA	NA	TRBV19	15	TGTGCCAGCTCCTCAAAGGGGGGGGGCAATGAAAAACTGTTTTTT	CASSSKGGGNEKLFF
TRBJ2-1	few	NA	TRBV9	11	TGTGCCAGCAGCCCGGGCAATGAGCAGTTCTTC	CASSPGNEQFF
TRBJ1-1	NA	NA	TRBV2	14	TGTGCCAGCAGTGCCCTACAGGAGAACACTGAAGCTTTCTTT	CASSALQENTEAFF
TRBJ2-5	NA	NA	TRBV30	13	TGTGCCTGGAGTGAACAGGGCTGGGGGACCCAGTACTTC	CAWSEQGWGTQYF
TRBJ2-3	NA	NA	TRBV3-1/TRBV3-2	16	TGTGCCAGCAGCCAGGGAGCCGGGACTAGCACAGATACGCAGTATTTT	CASSQGAGTSTDTQYF
TRBJ1-2	NA	NA	TRBV5-5	14	TGTGCCAGCAGCCGACAGGAATCGGGGTATGGCTACACCTTC	CASSRQESGYGYTF
TRBJ2-1	once	TRBD2	TRBV5-1	15	TGCGCCAGCACCCAAGCGGGGGCCCCCTACAATGAGCAGTTCTTC	CASTQAGAPYNEQFF